This TCR beta chain is from a study of CD8+ T cells in alopecia areata. The treatment here: oral pan-JAK inhibitor, 5-10 mg twice daily. This clone was seen a handful of times. Following extraction, RNA underwent reverse transcription to cDNA, which served as the sequencing template. Repertoires were generated with immunoSEQ multiplex PCR, while TCRdb's copy carries only in-frame clones and drops some. The data contain over 80,000 clones, roughly 47% of them singletons. V was clipped by 1 base and J by 8 bases; unmatched bases: 14. CDR1 and CDR2 from the germline V gene are SQVTM and ANQGSEA. The CDR3 loop spans 16 amino acids.

The rearrangement joins TRBV29-1 to TRBJ2-1, with 7 bases matching TRBD2. The input for sequencing was CD8+ T cells sorted from blood, taken at week 24, from a patient treated with tofacitinib. The origin of this receptor is a human donor with alopecia areata. This CDR3 is CSVEGSEAGPRDEQFF. The CDR3 DNA reads as TGCAGCGTTGAAGGGTCAGAAGCGGGGCCCAGGGATGAGCAGTTCTTC.